This TCR beta chain derives from a study of T cell changes during pregnancy in multiple sclerosis. Produced via immunoSEQ multiplex PCR; TCRdb's table is partial and in-frame only. The sample lists some 64,000 clones, 92% occurring once. The J segment lost 1 base and the V segment lost 0 bases, leaving 8 bases of the junction unmatched. CDR1 is SGDLS and CDR2 is YYNGEE in the germline V gene. The CDR3 totals 17 residues. The chain has TRBV9 and TRBJ2-3; 7 nucleotides match TRBD2. The source was peripheral blood, collected in the first trimester of pregnancy. The receptor was isolated from a female donor with multiple sclerosis, enrolled in a pregnancy study. Here the CDR3 reads CASSVAVAGSGTDTQYF. CDR3 coding DNA: TGTGCCAGCAGCGTAGCGGTAGCGGGCTCCGGCACAGATACGCAGTATTTT.